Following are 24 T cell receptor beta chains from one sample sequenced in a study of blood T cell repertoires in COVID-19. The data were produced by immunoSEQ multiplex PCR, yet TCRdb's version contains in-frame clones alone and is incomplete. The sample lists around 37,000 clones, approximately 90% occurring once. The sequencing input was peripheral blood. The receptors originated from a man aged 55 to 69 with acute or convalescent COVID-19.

The CDR3 protein is CASSLTGSHQPQHF. In nucleotides, the CDR3 is TGTGCCAGCAGCCTAACAGGGTCCCACCAGCCCCAGCATTTT. The chain links TRBV28 to TRBJ1-5; a weak D match, TRBD1 (6 bases). CDR1 MDHEN and CDR2 SYDVKM come from the germline V gene. The CDR3 contains 14 residues. V lost 6 bases and J lost 7, with 16 bases in between.

The CDR3 DNA is TGTGCCACCAGCAGAGACAGAGAACAGTACGAGCAGTACTTC. This encodes CATSRDREQYEQYF. This chain connects TRBV15 to TRBJ2-7, with unresolved D. CDR1 is LNHNV, CDR2 YYDKDF, per germline (reference sequence). CDR3 length equals 14 residues. The ends were cut back, 0 bases at V and 4 bases at J, with 10 bases in the middle.

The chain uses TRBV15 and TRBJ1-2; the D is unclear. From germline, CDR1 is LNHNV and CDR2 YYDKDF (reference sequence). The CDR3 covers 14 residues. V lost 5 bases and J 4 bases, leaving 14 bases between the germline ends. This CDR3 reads CATSPRRASYGYTF. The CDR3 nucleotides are TGTGCCACCAGCCCCCGGCGGGCCTCCTATGGCTACACCTTC.

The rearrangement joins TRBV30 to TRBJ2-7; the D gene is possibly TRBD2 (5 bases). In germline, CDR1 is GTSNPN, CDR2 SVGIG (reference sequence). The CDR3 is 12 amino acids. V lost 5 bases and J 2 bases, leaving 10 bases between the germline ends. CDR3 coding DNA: TGTGCCTGGGGGAGCGTACCCTACGAGCAGTACTTC. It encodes CAWGSVPYEQYF.

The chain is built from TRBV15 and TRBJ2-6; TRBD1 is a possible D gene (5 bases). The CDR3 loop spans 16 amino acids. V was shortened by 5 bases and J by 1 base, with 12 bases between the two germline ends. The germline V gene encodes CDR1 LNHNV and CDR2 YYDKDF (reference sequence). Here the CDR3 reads CATSPRTFSGANVLTF. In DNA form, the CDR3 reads TGTGCCACCAGCCCCCGGACATTTTCTGGGGCCAACGTCCTGACTTTC.

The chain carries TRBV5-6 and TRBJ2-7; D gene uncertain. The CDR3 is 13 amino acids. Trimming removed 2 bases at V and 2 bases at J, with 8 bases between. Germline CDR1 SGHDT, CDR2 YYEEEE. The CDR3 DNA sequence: TGTGCCAGCAGCTTCAGGAATACCTACGAGCAGTACGTC. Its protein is CASSFRNTYEQYV.

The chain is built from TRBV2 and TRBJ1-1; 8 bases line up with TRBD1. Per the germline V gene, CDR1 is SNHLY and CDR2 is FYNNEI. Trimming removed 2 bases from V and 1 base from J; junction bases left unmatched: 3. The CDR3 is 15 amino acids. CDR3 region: CASSEQGAGNTEAFF. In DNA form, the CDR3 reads TGTGCCAGCAGTGAACAGGGGGCGGGGAACACTGAAGCTTTCTTT.

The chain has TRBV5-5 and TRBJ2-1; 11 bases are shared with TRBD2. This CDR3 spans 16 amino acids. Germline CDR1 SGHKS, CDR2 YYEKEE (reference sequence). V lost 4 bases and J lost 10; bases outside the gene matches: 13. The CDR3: CASSLLLLAGVHEQFF. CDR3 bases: TGTGCCAGCAGCCTGCTATTACTAGCGGGAGTTCACGAGCAGTTCTTC.

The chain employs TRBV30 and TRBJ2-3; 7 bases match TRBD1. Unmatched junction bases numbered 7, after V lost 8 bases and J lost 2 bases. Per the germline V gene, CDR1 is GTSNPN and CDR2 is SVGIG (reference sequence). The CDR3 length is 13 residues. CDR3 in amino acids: CARRGSATDTQYF. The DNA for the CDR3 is TGTGCCCGCAGGGGGAGCGCCACAGATACGCAGTATTTT.

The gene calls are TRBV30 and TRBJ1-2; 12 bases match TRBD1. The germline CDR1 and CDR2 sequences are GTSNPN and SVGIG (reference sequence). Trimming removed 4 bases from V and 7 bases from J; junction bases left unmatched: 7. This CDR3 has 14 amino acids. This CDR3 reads CAWTRDRGQGGYTF. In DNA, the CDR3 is TGTGCCTGGACCCGGGACAGGGGGCAGGGTGGCTACACCTTC.

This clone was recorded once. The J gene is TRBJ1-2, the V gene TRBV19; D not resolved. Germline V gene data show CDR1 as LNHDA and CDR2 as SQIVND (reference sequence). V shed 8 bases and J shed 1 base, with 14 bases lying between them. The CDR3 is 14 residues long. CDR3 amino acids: CASHDPGFNYGYTF. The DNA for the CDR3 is TGTGCCAGTCACGACCCAGGTTTTAACTATGGCTACACCTTC. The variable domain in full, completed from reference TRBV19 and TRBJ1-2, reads DGGITQSPKYLFRKEGQNVTLSCEQNLNHDAMYWYRQDPGQGLRLIYYSQIVNDFQKGDIAEGYSVSREKKESFPLTVTSAQKNPTAFYLCASHDPGFNYGYTFGSGTRLTVV.

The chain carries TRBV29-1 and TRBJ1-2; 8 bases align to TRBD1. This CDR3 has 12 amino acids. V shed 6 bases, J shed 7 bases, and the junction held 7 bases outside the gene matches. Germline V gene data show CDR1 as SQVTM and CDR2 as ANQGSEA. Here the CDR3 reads CSVSDRVFGYTF. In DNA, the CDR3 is TGCAGCGTATCGGACAGGGTCTTTGGCTACACCTTC.

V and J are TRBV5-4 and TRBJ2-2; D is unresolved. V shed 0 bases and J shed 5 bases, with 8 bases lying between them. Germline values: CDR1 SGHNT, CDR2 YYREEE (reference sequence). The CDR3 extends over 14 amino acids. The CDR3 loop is CASSLGPYTGELFF. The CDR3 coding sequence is TGTGCCAGCAGCTTGGGGCCATATACCGGGGAGCTGTTTTTT.

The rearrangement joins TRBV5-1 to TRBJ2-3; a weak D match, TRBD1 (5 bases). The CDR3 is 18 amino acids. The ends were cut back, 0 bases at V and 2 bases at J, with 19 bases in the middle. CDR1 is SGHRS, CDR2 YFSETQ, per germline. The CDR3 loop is CASSLGRNGAGNTDTQYF. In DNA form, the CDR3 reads TGCGCCAGCAGCTTGGGCCGCAATGGGGCAGGGAACACAGATACGCAGTATTTT.

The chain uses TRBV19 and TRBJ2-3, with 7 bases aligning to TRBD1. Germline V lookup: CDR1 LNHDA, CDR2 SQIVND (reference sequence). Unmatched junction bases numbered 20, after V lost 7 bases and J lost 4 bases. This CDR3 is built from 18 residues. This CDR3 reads CASKGTDRSEGISDTQYF. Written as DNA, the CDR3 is TGTGCCAGTAAGGGTACGGACAGGTCAGAGGGGATTTCAGATACGCAGTATTTT. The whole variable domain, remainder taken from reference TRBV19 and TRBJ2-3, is DGGITQSPKYLFRKEGQNVTLSCEQNLNHDAMYWYRQDPGQGLRLIYYSQIVNDFQKGDIAEGYSVSREKKESFPLTVTSAQKNPTAFYLCASKGTDRSEGISDTQYFGPGTRLTVL.

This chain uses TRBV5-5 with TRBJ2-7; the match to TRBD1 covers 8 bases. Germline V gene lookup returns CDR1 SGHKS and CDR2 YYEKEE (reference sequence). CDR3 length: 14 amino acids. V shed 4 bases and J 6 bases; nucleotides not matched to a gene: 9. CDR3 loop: CASSTSTGVGEQYF. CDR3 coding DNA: TGTGCCAGCAGCACGTCGACAGGGGTAGGCGAGCAGTACTTC.

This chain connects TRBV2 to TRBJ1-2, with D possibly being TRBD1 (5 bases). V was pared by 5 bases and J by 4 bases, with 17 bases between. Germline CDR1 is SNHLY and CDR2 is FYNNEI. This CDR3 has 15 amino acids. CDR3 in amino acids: CASSTLGLGSYGYTF. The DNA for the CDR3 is TGTGCCAGCAGTACCCTGGGGCTGGGAAGCTATGGCTACACCTTC.

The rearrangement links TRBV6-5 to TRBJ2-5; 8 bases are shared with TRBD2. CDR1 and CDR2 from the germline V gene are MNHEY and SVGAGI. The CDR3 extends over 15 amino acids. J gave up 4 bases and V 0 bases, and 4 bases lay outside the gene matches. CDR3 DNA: TGTGCCAGCAGTTACTCTCGGACTAGCCTAGAGACCCAGTACTTC. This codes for CASSYSRTSLETQYF.

CDR3 in amino acids: CASSARDRVLSGYTF. The CDR3 region has the DNA TGTGCCAGCAGCGCCCGGGACAGGGTATTAAGCGGCTACACCTTC. The chain combines TRBV7-9 with TRBJ1-2, with 9 bases identical to TRBD1. V trimming: 5 bases; J trimming: 8 bases; junction bases outside the gene matches: 12. There are 15 residues in the CDR3. Germline V lookup: CDR1 SEHNR, CDR2 FQNEAQ (reference sequence). Based on the CDR3 plus reference TRBV7-9 and TRBJ1-2, the full variable domain is DTGVSQNPRHKITKRGQNVTFRCDPISEHNRLYWYRQTLGQGPEFLTYFQNEAQLEKSRLLSDRFSAERPKGSFSTLEIQRTEQGDSAMYLCASSARDRVLSGYTFGSGTRLTVV.

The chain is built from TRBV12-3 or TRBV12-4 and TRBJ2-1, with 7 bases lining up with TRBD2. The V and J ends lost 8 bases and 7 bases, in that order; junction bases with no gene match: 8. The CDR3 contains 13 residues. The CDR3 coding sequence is TGTGCCAGCGAATTTGGGGGGGGGAATGAGCAGTTCTTC. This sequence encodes CASEFGGGNEQFF.

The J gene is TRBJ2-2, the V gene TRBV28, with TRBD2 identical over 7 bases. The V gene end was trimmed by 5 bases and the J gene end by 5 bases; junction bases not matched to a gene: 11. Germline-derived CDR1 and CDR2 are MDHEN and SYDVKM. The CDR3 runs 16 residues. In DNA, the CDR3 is TGTGCCAGCAGTAAGACTAGCCGGAGGATAACCGGGGAGCTGTTTTTT. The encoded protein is CASSKTSRRITGELFF.

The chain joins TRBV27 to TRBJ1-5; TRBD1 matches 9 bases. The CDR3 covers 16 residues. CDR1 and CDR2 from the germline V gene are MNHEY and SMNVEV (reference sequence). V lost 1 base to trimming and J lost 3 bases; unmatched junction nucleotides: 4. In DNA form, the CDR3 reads TGTGCCAGCAGTTTATACGGGACAGGGTACAATCAGCCCCAGCATTTT. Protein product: CASSLYGTGYNQPQHF.

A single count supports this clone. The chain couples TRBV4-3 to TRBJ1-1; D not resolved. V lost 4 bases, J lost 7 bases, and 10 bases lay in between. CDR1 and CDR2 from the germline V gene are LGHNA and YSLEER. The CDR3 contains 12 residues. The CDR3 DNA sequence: TGCGCCAGCAGCCGTACCGGGATTGAAGCTTTCTTT. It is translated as CASSRTGIEAFF.

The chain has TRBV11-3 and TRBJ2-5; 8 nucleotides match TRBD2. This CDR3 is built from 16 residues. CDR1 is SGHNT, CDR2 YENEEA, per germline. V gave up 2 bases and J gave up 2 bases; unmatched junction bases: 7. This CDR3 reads CASSLRSGSEQETQYF. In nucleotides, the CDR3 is TGTGCCAGCAGCTTAAGGAGCGGGAGCGAGCAAGAGACCCAGTACTTC.